Following are 24 T cell receptor beta chains from one sample sequenced in a study of identical twins. One entry per CDR3 protein, called by TCRdb with MiXCR from the 5' RACE reads. The table has hundreds of thousands of distinct CDR3 sequences, more than 6.5% seen once. These data are also associated with another study on yellow fever vaccine responses in identical twins.

The sequenced sample was PBMCs. These receptors came from a woman in her late teens or twenties in good health.

This clonotype was counted a few times. V gene TRBV27 combines with J gene TRBJ2-7; no clear D gene. Germline V gene lookup returns CDR1 MNHEY and CDR2 SMNVEV (reference sequence). Trimming removed 1 base at V and 4 bases at J, with 8 bases between. The CDR3 has 13 amino acids. The CDR3 here is CASSLWIGYEQYF. The CDR3 DNA reads TGTGCCAGCAGTTTATGGATTGGGTACGAGCAGTACTTC.

This clonotype has ten or more counts. The chain uses TRBV12-3 or TRBV12-4 and TRBJ2-3; 8 bases align to TRBD2. The ends lost 6 bases at V and 0 bases at J; junction bases unmatched: 14. This CDR3 region has 18 residues. The CDR3 spells CASSPLPGGGLSTDTQYF. The CDR3 nucleotides read TGTGCCAGCAGCCCCCTGCCCGGGGGGGGGCTCAGCACAGATACGCAGTATTTT.

This clonotype showed up just a few times. This chain uses TRBV18 with TRBJ1-2; TRBD1 aligns across 9 bases. In germline, CDR1 is KGHSH, CDR2 LQKENI. V lost 6 bases and J lost 1; bases outside the gene matches: 18. The CDR3 loop spans 19 amino acids. The CDR3 region has the DNA TGTGCCAGCTCGCCTCTCCGACCGGGACAGGGATCCTATAACTATGGCTACACCTTC. Encoded protein: CASSPLRPGQGSYNYGYTF.

This chain uses TRBV5-1 with TRBJ2-1; D is possibly TRBD2 (7 bases). V shed 4 bases and J shed 8 bases, with 16 bases lying between them. The CDR3 runs to 14 residues. The germline V gene has CDR1 SGHRS and CDR2 YFSETQ. CDR3 in DNA: TGCGCCAGCAGCGGGGGGGGGGCGTTGGATGAGCAGTTCTTC. Translation gives CASSGGGALDEQFF.

This clonotype was picked up many times. The rearrangement uses TRBV4-3 and TRBJ2-1; a weak D match, TRBD2 (5 bases). From germline, CDR1 is LGHNA and CDR2 YSLEER. The CDR3 sequence is 17 residues long. V was cut by 0 bases and J by 7 bases, with 19 bases left in between. This CDR3 reads CASSQDPSFEGLNEQFF. The CDR3 DNA sequence: TGCGCCAGCAGCCAAGACCCCTCATTTGAGGGTTTGAATGAGCAGTTCTTC.

This clonotype was observed a few times. The chain uses TRBV11-2 and TRBJ2-1; 10 bases fit TRBD2. Germline-derived CDR1 and CDR2 are SGHAT and FQNNGV. The CDR3 runs 21 residues. The V gene end was trimmed by 5 bases and the J gene end by 0 bases; junction bases not matched to a gene: 19. CDR3 DNA sequence: TGTGCCAGCAGCACGACCTGGGGCAGGTTACTAGCGGGACGCTCCTACAATGAGCAGTTCTTC. Protein sequence: CASSTTWGRLLAGRSYNEQFF.

CDR3 amino acids: CASRYWGTGPGEQYF. CDR3 coding DNA: TGTGCAAGTCGCTATTGGGGGACGGGGCCAGGGGAGCAGTACTTC. The V call is TRBV12-2, the J call TRBJ2-7; the D segment call TRBD1 is taken from the table without a DNA check. TRBV12-2 is described as a pseudogene. There are 15 residues in the CDR3.

V usage is TRBV28 and J usage is TRBJ2-5; the match to TRBD2 covers 13 bases. The CDR3 has 18 residues. In germline, CDR1 is MDHEN, CDR2 SYDVKM. The junction had 14 bases not matched to a gene; V was cut back by 10 bases and J by 0 bases. CDR3 DNA sequence: TGTGCCACACTGGGGGCGACTAGCGGGGGGTCGTACCAAGAGACCCAGTACTTC. Amino acids: CATLGATSGGSYQETQYF.

This clonotype appeared many times. V and J are TRBV10-3 and TRBJ2-2, with D perhaps matching TRBD2 (6 bases). Trimming cost V 7 bases and J 6 bases, with 21 bases left between them. The CDR3 is 16 residues long. CDR1 and CDR2 (germline): ENHRY, SYGVKD. Here the CDR3 reads CAITERALGGPGELFF. DNA for the CDR3: TGTGCCATCACCGAGCGGGCTCTCGGAGGACCCGGGGAGCTGTTTTTT.

This clonotype came up many times. This chain uses TRBV11-3 with TRBJ2-3; 13 bases map to TRBD2. Germline lookup yields CDR1 SGHNT and CDR2 YENEEA. V dropped 8 bases and J dropped 4; count of bases not matched to a gene: 9. CDR3 size: 16 residues. The CDR3 nucleotides read TGTGCCAGCCGCGGGACTAGCGGGAAGGGGGCAGATACGCAGTATTTT. Protein: CASRGTSGKGADTQYF.

The chain uses TRBV6-2 or TRBV6-3 and TRBJ2-7; 14 bases are shared with TRBD2. The junction had 5 bases not matched to a gene; V was cut back by 6 bases and J by 7 bases. The germline V gene has CDR1 MNHEY and CDR2 SVGEGT. This CDR3 contains 14 residues. DNA for the CDR3: TGTGCCAGCAGACGACTAGCGGGAGGGCCTGAGCAGTACTTC. Amino acids: CASRRLAGGPEQYF.

In this sample, this clonotype turned up once. This sequence joins TRBV27 and TRBJ2-3; 8 bases are shared with TRBD2. Germline trimming cut 6 bases from V and 4 bases from J; bases unmatched to any gene: 9. The CDR3 contains 15 residues. Germline V gene data show CDR1 as MNHEY and CDR2 as SMNVEV (reference sequence). The CDR3: CASRAGGLGADTQYF. The CDR3 nucleotides are TGTGCCAGCAGGGCGGGGGGCCTAGGTGCAGATACGCAGTATTTT.

This clonotype was detected only a few times. V and J are TRBV6-5 and TRBJ1-1, with D hard to call. V was shortened by 2 bases and J by 4 bases, with 11 bases between the two germline ends. The CDR3 is 14 residues long. CDR1 MNHEY and CDR2 SVGAGI come from the germline V gene. The CDR3 DNA reads TGTGCCAGCAGTTACGGAGGGTCCAGCACTGAAGCTTTCTTT. It translates to CASSYGGSSTEAFF.

This rearrangement joins TRBV29-1 to TRBJ2-1; TRBD2 matches 12 bases. The CDR3 runs to 18 residues. Germline-derived CDR1 and CDR2 are SQVTM and ANQGSEA. The V segment lost 3 bases and the J segment 3 bases; nucleotides outside the gene matches: 12. CDR3 sequence (DNA): TGCAGCGTTGACCCGGGACGGAGGACTAGCGGGGACTACAATGAGCAGTTCTTC. It yields the protein CSVDPGRRTSGDYNEQFF.

The chain is built from TRBV4-2 and TRBJ2-4, with D possibly matching TRBD2 (7 bases). Trimming took off 3 bases at V and 0 bases at J, with 18 bases between the two ends. The V gene's germline CDR1 is LGHNA and CDR2 YNFKEQ. CDR3 length: 18 amino acids. The CDR3 reads CASSHVYREGLAKNIQYF. The CDR3 DNA is TGTGCCAGCAGCCATGTCTACAGGGAGGGTCTAGCCAAAAACATTCAGTACTTC.

The chain joins TRBV7-8 to TRBJ1-1, with a tentative D call TRBD1 (5 bases). Germline V gene lookup returns CDR1 SGHVS and CDR2 FQNEAQ. The V end was cut by 1 base, the J end by 0 bases, with 9 bases between. The CDR3 consists of 15 residues. The CDR3 DNA follows: TGTGCCAGCAGCTTAGATTACAGGCTGAACACTGAAGCTTTCTTT. This translates into CASSLDYRLNTEAFF.

This clonotype appeared a few times. CDR3: CASSLIRGPGTGELFF. CDR3 coding DNA: TGCGCCAGCAGCTTGATCAGGGGGCCGGGCACCGGGGAGCTGTTTTTT. This rearrangement joins TRBV5-1 to TRBJ2-2; 8 bases match TRBD1. The CDR3 consists of 16 residues. J lost 4 bases, V lost 1 base, and 6 bases had no gene match. Germline lookup yields CDR1 SGHRS and CDR2 YFSETQ.

There are many counts of this clonotype. The chain is built from TRBV5-1 and TRBJ2-7; weak D call: TRBD2 (6 bases). The CDR3 has 17 residues. Germline values: CDR1 SGHRS, CDR2 YFSETQ. V was clipped by 4 bases and J by 2 bases, with 22 bases between them. CDR3 DNA sequence: TGCGCCAGCAGCCCCACCGGGACTCAAAGCGTCCCCTACGAGCAGTACTTC. This translates into CASSPTGTQSVPYEQYF.

The V gene is TRBV4-2, the J gene TRBJ1-2; TRBD1 is a possible D gene (5 bases). The germline V and J ends were trimmed by 1 base and 3 bases, with 18 bases remaining between them. CDR1 and CDR2 from the germline V gene are LGHNA and YNFKEQ. The CDR3 has 17 residues. The CDR3 region is CASSQVLGGRGDYGYTF. As DNA, the CDR3 is TGTGCCAGCAGCCAAGTACTTGGTGGTAGAGGGGACTATGGCTACACCTTC.

The rearrangement links TRBV7-2 to TRBJ1-1; 7 nucleotides align to TRBD1. With V trimmed by 5 bases and J by 7 bases, 13 bases remained unmatched. This CDR3 is built from 15 residues. From germline, CDR1 is SGHTA and CDR2 FQGNSA. DNA of the CDR3: TGTGCCAGCAGCCTAACCGGACAGGCGGGAAGTGAAGCTTTCTTT. It specifies CASSLTGQAGSEAFF. The full variable domain, with the rest looked up from reference TRBV7-2 and TRBJ1-1, is GAGVSQSPSNKVTEKGKDVELRCDPISGHTALYWYRQSLGQGLEFLIYFQGNSAPDKSGLPSDRFSAERTGGSVSTLTIQRTQQEDSAVYLCASSLTGQAGSEAFFGQGTRLTVV.

This clonotype was detected many times. The V call is TRBV4-2, the J call TRBJ2-1; 12 bases match TRBD1. CDR1 and CDR2 (germline): LGHNA, YNFKEQ. Germline trimming cut 0 bases from V and 6 bases from J; bases unmatched to any gene: 3. The CDR3 has 16 residues. CDR3 DNA sequence: TGTGCCAGCAGCCAAGAGGGGGGACAGGGGGCCAATGAGCAGTTCTTC. This encodes CASSQEGGQGANEQFF.

This clonotype occurred a few times. This rearrangement joins TRBV28 to TRBJ2-5; possible D gene TRBD2, 6 bases. Between the trimmed V and J ends, which lost 6 bases and 1 base, there was a span of 18 bases. This CDR3 has 16 amino acids. Germline V lookup: CDR1 MDHEN, CDR2 SYDVKM. Written as DNA, the CDR3 is TGTGCCAGCAGACTAAATCGAGCGGGTCCCCAAGAGACCCAGTACTTC. Translation: CASRLNRAGPQETQYF.

This clonotype appeared many times. The chain combines TRBV27 with TRBJ1-1; 8 nucleotides line up with TRBD1. Unmatched junction bases numbered 7, after V lost 0 bases and J lost 4 bases. The CDR3 length is 16 residues. The germline gives CDR1 MNHEY, CDR2 SMNVEV (reference sequence). The CDR3 sequence is CASSLSPRGLGTEAFF. The DNA for the CDR3 is TGTGCCAGCAGTTTATCCCCCAGGGGGCTCGGCACTGAAGCTTTCTTT.

This clonotype was counted only a few times. This chain connects TRBV20-1 to TRBJ2-7; 7 bases align to TRBD2. The CDR3 has 15 amino acids. The V and J ends lost 2 bases and 6 bases, in that order; junction bases with no gene match: 13. CDR1 and CDR2 (germline): DFQATT, SNEGSKA (reference sequence). CDR3 nucleotides: TGCAGTGCTAGACCCCTAGGGAGCGGGATAAGCGAGCAGTACTTC. Translation: CSARPLGSGISEQYF.